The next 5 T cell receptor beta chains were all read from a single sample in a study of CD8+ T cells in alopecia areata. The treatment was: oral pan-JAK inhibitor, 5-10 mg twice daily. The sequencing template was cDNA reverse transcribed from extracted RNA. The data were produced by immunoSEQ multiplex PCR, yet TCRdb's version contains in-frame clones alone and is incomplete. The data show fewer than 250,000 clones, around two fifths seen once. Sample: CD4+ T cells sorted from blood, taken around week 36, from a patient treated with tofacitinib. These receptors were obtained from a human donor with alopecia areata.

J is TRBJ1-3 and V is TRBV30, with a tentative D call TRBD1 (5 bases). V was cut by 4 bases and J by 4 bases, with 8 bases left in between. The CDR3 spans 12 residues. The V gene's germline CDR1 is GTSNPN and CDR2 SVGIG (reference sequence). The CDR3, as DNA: TGTGCCTGGACCAGGGCAGGAAACACCATATATTTT. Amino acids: CAWTRAGNTIYF. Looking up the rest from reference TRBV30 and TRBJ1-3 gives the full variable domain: SQTIHQWPATLVQPVGSPLSLECTVEGTSNPNLYWYRQAAGRGLQLLFYSVGIGQISSEVPQNLSASRPQDRQFILSSKKLLLSDSGFYLCAWTRAGNTIYFGEGSWLTVV.

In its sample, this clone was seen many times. The CDR3: CASRSGQDTGELFF. CDR3 bases: TGTGCCAGTAGGTCGGGACAGGACACCGGGGAGCTGTTTTTT. The gene calls are TRBV19 and TRBJ2-2; 8 bases agree with TRBD1. This CDR3 has 14 amino acids. The ends lost 6 bases at V and 3 bases at J; junction bases unmatched: 3. Germline CDR1 reads LNHDA; CDR2 reads SQIVND (reference sequence).

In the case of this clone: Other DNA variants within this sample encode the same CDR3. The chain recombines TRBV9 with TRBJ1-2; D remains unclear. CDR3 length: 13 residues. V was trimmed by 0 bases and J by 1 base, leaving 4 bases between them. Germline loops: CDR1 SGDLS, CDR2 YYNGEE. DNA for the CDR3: TGTGCCAGCAGCGTAGACAGTAACTATGGCTACACCTTC. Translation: CASSVDSNYGYTF.

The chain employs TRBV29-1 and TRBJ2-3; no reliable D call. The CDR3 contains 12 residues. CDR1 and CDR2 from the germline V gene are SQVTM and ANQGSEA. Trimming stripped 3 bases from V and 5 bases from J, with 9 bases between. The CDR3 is CSVDGRGDTQYF. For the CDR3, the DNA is TGCAGCGTTGACGGGCGAGGAGATACGCAGTATTTT.

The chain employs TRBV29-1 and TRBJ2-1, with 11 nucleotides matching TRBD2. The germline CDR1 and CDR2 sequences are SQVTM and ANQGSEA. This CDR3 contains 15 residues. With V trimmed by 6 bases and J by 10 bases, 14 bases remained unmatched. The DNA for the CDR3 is TGCAGCGTACTACTTAGCGGGAGGGCCTTCGGGGAGCAGTTCTTC. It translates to CSVLLSGRAFGEQFF.